The 10 T cell receptor beta chains given below trace back to one sample, sequenced in a study of T-cell memory formation after mild COVID-19. Each CDR3 protein is one row after TCRdb ran MiXCR on the 5' RACE reads. This sample has around 390,000 distinct CDR3 sequences, with more than 15% found just once. Sequenced: PBMCs or a T cell subset sorted from them (not recorded which). These TCRs come from a man aged 18 to 35 who had mild COVID-19 (a few samples of this study predate the infection). Cell type and time point are not known.

V is TRBV11-2 and J is TRBJ1-3, with 7 bases fitting TRBD1. With V trimmed by 5 bases and J by 0 bases, 10 bases remained unmatched. Germline CDR1 and CDR2: SGHAT and FQNNGV. CDR3 length: 17 residues. This CDR3 reads CASSKTLDRSSGNTIYF. Written as DNA, the CDR3 is TGTGCCAGCAGCAAGACCCTGGACAGGAGCTCTGGAAACACCATATATTTT.

This clonotype was counted a few times. CDR3 nucleotides: TGTGCCAGCAGCCCCCCGGTGGCCCTCTATGGCTACACCTTC. Its translation is CASSPPVALYGYTF. The chain has TRBV5-5 and TRBJ1-2; D gene ambiguous. V shed 4 bases and J shed 4 bases, with 14 bases lying between them. This CDR3 has 14 residues. Per the germline V gene, CDR1 is SGHKS and CDR2 is YYEKEE (reference sequence).

This chain joins TRBV29-1 and TRBJ1-5, with a tentative D call TRBD1 (6 bases). The CDR3 totals 12 residues. Per the germline V gene, CDR1 is SQVTM and CDR2 is ANQGSEA. Trimming took 6 bases from V and 7 from J, leaving 13 bases between them. CDR3 DNA: TGCAGCGTCCGGGACACAGAACAGCCCCAGCATTTT. Residues: CSVRDTEQPQHF.

The CDR3 region is CASSLRRGGLEKLFF. CDR3 bases: TGCGCCAGCAGCCTCAGACGGGGAGGGCTTGAAAAACTGTTTTTT. This sequence joins TRBV5-1 and TRBJ1-4; D gene uncertain. The CDR3 is made up of 15 amino acids. The germline V and J ends were trimmed by 4 bases and 7 bases, with 17 bases remaining between them. Germline CDR1 reads SGHRS; CDR2 reads YFSETQ.

This sequence joins TRBV4-2 and TRBJ2-7; 13 bases align to TRBD2. Per the germline V gene, CDR1 is LGHNA and CDR2 is YNFKEQ. V was pared by 1 base and J by 3 bases, with 3 bases of the junction left unmatched. This CDR3 is built from 16 residues. CDR3 protein: CASSQGGTSGVYEQYF. The CDR3 DNA follows: TGTGCCAGCAGCCAAGGTGGGACTAGCGGGGTCTACGAGCAGTACTTC.

V usage is TRBV2 and J usage is TRBJ1-4, with TRBD1 identical over 7 bases. The germline V gene encodes CDR1 SNHLY and CDR2 FYNNEI. After removal of 11 bases from V and 3 bases from J, the junction contained 6 bases not matched to a gene. The CDR3 has 13 amino acids. The CDR3 sequence is CAVTGTANEKLFF. Here the CDR3 DNA reads TGTGCCGTAACCGGGACAGCTAATGAAAAACTGTTTTTT.

The V call is TRBV4-1, the J call TRBJ1-1, with D maybe TRBD1 (6 bases). This CDR3 contains 16 residues. V lost 2 bases and J lost 1, with 14 bases in between. Germline V lookup: CDR1 MGHRA, CDR2 YSYEKL. The CDR3 reads CASSQPGRGRNTEAFF. CDR3 in DNA: TGCGCCAGCAGCCAACCGGGCAGGGGACGGAACACTGAAGCTTTCTTT.

This clonotype came up a few times. J is TRBJ1-1 and V is TRBV29-1; 7 bases map to TRBD1. The CDR3 loop spans 13 amino acids. Germline V gene sequence: CDR1 SQVTM, CDR2 ANQGSEA. With V trimmed by 5 bases and J by 5 bases, 8 bases remained unmatched. CDR3: CSVLDRTGTEAFF. In nucleotides, the CDR3 is TGCAGCGTTTTGGACAGGACTGGGACTGAAGCTTTCTTT.

The chain's CDR3 is CASSLLVLRTNYGYTF. The CDR3 DNA sequence: TGTGCCAGCAGCTTATTAGTCCTTCGAACTAACTATGGCTACACCTTC. The rearrangement joins TRBV7-2 to TRBJ1-2; D ambiguous. The V gene lost 2 bases and the J gene lost 0 bases, with 13 bases spanning the gap. This CDR3 region has 16 residues. Per germline, CDR1 SGHTA and CDR2 FQGNSA.

In DNA, the CDR3 is TGTGCCAGCTCATTATCACAGGGGGTCGGCGAGCAGTACGTC. Its protein is CASSLSQGVGEQYV. V and J are TRBV18 and TRBJ2-7; 8 bases are a match to TRBD1. The V segment lost 5 bases and the J segment 6 bases; nucleotides outside the gene matches: 9. This CDR3 has 14 amino acids. Germline CDR1 is KGHSH and CDR2 is LQKENI.